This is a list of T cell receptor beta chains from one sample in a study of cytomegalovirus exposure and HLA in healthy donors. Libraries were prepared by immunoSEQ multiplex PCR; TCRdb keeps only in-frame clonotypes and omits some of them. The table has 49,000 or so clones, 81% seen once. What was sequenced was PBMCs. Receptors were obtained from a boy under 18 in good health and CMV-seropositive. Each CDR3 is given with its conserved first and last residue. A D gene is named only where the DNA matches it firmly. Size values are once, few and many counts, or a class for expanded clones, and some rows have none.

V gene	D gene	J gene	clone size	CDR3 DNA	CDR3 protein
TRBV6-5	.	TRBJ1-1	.	TGTGCCAGCAGTTCTCGGTGGGGGAGGGGTCAGACTGAAGCTTTCTTT	CASSSRWGRGQTEAFF
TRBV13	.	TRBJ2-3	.	TGTGCCAGCAGCTCCGGAGCGGGGACACGCACAGATACGCAGTATTTT	CASSSGAGTRTDTQYF
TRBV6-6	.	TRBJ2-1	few	TGTGCCAGCAGTTACTCAACTGTATACAATGAGCAGTTCTTC	CASSYSTVYNEQFF
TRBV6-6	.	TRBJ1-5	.	TGTGCCAGCAGTAGGGGCTCGGGCAATCAGCCCCAGCATTTT	CASSRGSGNQPQHF
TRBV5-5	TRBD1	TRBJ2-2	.	TGTGCCAGCAGCTTCCAGGGGGTCACCGGGGAGCTGTTTTTT	CASSFQGVTGELFF
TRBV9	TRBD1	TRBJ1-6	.	TGTGCCGGCACCGTTGGACAGGGAGATTCACCCCTCCACTTT	CAGTVGQGDSPLHF
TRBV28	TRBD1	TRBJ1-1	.	TGTGCCAGCAGTTTGCTACAGGGGGGGAACACTGAAGCTTTCTTT	CASSLLQGGNTEAFF
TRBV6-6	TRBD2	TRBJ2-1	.	TGTGCCAGCCGAGCCCCGGGACTAGCGGTCAATGAGCAGTTCTTC	CASRAPGLAVNEQFF
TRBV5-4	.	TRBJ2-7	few	TGTGCCAGCAGCTTGTCGGGCTACGAGCAGTACTTC	CASSLSGYEQYF
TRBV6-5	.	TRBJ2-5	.	TGTGCCAGCACCAAACCCGCCACAGGTTTAGGGACCCAGTACTTC	CASTKPATGLGTQYF
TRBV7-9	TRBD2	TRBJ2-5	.	TGTGCCAGCAGCTTCGGGGGGTCTCAAGAGACCCAGTACTTC	CASSFGGSQETQYF
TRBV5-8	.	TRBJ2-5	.	TGTGCCAGCAGCTTCGGCGGGGGCGCACCCCAAGAGACCCAGTACTTC	CASSFGGGAPQETQYF
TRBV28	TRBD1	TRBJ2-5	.	TGTGCCAGCCGCCAGGGGGGACAGGGGCAAGAGACCCAGTACTTC	CASRQGGQGQETQYF
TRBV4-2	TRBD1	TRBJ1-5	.	TGTGCCAGCAGCCAACGAGGACAGGGCCCTCTCAGCAATCAGCCCCAGCATTTT	CASSQRGQGPLSNQPQHF
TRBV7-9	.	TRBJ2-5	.	TGTGCCAGCAGCTCTGGCCGGGGCGGGGACGGGGAGACCCAGTACTTC	CASSSGRGGDGETQYF
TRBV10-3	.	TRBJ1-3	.	TGTGCCATCAGCACAGGGACCCCGACGGGAGGAAACACCATATATTTT	CAISTGTPTGGNTIYF
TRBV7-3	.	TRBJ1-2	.	TGTGCCAGCACCGCCGACGCGTCGGGGGGCGGCTACACCTTC	CASTADASGGGYTF
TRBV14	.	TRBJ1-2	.	TGTGCCAGCAGCCTTACCGGGACTGGAGCTAACTATGGCTACACCTTC	CASSLTGTGANYGYTF
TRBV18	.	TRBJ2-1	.	TGTGCCAGCTCACCATTGGGCTCCGCCAATGAGCAGTTCTTC	CASSPLGSANEQFF
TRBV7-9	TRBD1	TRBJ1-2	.	TGTTCCAGCAGCTCAAGGACAGGGGTAGGCTATGGCTACACCTTC	CSSSSRTGVGYGYTF
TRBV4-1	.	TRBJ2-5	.	TGCGCCAGCAGCCAAGTTTTGCCTCGGGAGACCCAGTACTTC	CASSQVLPRETQYF
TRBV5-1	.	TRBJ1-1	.	TGCGCCAGCAAGCAGCTCGACAGTACCCCCGGAGCTTTCTTT	CASKQLDSTPGAFF
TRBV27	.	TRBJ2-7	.	TGTGCCAGCAGTTTAATCTACCCCGGGACACCAACCTACGAGCAGTACTTC	CASSLIYPGTPTYEQYF
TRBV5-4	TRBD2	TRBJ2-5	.	TGTGCCAGCAGCTTGGTCGGTAGCGGGCAAGAGACCCAGTACTTC	CASSLVGSGQETQYF
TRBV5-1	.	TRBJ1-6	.	TGCGCCAGCAGCTTCACGGCGGGAGATTCACCCCTCCACTTT	CASSFTAGDSPLHF
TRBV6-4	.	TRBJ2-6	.	TGTGCCAGCAGCCCTGGACAGAGCTCTGGGGCCAACGTCCTGACTTTC	CASSPGQSSGANVLTF